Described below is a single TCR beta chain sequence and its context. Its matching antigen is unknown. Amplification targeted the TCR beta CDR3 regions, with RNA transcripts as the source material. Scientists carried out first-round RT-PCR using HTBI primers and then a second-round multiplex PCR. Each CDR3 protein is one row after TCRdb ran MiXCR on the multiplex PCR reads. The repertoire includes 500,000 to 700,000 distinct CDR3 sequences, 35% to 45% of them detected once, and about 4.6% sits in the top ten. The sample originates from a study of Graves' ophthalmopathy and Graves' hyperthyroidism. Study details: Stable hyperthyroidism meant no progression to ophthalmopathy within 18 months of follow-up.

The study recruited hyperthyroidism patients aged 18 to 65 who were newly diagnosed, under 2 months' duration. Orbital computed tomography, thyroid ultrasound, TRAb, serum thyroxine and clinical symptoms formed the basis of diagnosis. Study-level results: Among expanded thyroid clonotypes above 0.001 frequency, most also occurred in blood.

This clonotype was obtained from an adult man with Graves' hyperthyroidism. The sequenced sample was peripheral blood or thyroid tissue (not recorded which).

CDR3 loop: CASSPNRENTEAFF. The CDR3 coding sequence is TGTGCCAGCAGTCCAAACAGGGAGAACACTGAAGCTTTCTTT. V usage is TRBV12-3 or TRBV12-4 and J usage is TRBJ1-1, with D perhaps TRBD1 (6 bases). V was trimmed by 5 bases and J by 1 base, leaving 11 bases between them. The CDR3 consists of 14 residues.